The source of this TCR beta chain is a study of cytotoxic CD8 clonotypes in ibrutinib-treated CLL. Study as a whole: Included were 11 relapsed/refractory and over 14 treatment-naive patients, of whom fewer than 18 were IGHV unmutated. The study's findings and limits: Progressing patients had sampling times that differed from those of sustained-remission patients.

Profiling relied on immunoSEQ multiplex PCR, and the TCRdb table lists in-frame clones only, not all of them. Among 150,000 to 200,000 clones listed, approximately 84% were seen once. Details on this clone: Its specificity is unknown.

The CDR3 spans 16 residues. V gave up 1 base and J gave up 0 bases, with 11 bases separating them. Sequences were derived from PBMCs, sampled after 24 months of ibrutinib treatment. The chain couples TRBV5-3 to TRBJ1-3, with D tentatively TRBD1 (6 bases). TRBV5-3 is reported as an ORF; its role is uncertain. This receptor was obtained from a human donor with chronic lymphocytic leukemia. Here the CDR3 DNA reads TGTGCCAGAAGCTTGCCCCGACAGGTCTCTGGAAACACCATATATTTT. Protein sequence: CARSLPRQVSGNTIYF.